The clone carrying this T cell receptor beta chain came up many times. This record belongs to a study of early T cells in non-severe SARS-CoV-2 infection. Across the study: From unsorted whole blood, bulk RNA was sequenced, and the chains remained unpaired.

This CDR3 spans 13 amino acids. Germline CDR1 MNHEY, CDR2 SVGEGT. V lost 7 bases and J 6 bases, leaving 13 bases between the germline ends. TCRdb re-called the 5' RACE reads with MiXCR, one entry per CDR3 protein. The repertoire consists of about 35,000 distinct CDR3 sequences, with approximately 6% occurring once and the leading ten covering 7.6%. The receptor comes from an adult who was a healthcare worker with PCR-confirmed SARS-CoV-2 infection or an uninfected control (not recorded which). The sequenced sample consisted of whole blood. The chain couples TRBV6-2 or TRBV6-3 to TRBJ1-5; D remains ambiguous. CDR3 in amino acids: CASTFSPSQPQHF. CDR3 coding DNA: TGTGCCAGCACCTTCTCCCCCAGTCAGCCCCAGCATTTT.